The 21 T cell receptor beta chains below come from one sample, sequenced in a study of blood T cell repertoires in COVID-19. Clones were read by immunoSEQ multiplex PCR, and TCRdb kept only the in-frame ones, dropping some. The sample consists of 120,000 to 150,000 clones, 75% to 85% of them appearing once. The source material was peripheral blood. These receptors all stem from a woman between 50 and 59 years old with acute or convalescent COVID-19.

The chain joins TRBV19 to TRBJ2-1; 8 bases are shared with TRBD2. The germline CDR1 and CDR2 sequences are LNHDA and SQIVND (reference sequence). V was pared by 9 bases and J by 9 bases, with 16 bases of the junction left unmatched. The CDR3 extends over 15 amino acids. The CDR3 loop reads CASRYGTSGRGEQFF. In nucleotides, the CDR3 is TGTGCCAGCCGATACGGGACTAGTGGTCGGGGTGAGCAGTTCTTC.

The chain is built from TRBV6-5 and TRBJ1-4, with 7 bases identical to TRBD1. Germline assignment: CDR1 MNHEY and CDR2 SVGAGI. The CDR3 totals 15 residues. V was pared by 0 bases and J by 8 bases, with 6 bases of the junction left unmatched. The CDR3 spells CASSYSIQGWEKLFF. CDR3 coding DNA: TGTGCCAGCAGTTACTCGATACAGGGGTGGGAAAAACTGTTTTTT.

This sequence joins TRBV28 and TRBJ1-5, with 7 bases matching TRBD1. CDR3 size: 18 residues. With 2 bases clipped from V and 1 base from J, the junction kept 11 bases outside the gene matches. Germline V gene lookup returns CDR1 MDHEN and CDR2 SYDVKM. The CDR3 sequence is CASSLNPGTDGSNQPQHF. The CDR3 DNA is TGTGCCAGCAGTTTAAACCCCGGGACAGACGGGAGCAATCAGCCCCAGCATTTT. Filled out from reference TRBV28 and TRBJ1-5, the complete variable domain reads DVKVTQSSRYLVKRTGEKVFLECVQDMDHENMFWYRQDPGLGLRLIYFSYDVKMKEKGDIPEGYSVSREKKERFSLILESASTNQTSMYLCASSLNPGTDGSNQPQHFGDGTRLSIL.

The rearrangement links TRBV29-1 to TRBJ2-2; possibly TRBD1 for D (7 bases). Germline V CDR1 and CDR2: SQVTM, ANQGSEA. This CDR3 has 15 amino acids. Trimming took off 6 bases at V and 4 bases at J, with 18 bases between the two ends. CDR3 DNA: TGCAGCGTGCGGGACAGAACTGTTGGCACCGGGGAGCTGTTTTTT. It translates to CSVRDRTVGTGELFF.

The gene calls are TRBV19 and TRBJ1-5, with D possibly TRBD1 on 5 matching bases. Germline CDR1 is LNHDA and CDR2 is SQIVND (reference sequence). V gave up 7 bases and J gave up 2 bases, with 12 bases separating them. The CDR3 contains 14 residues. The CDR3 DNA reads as TGTGCCAGTACGGGGCGGGACGGCAATCAGCCCCAGCATTTT. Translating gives CASTGRDGNQPQHF.

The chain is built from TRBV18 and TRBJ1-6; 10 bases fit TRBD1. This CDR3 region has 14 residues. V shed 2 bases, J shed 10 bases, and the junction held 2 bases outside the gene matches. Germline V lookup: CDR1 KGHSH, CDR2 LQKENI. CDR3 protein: CASSPGTGESPLHF. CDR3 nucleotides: TGTGCCAGCTCACCAGGGACAGGGGAGTCACCCCTCCACTTT.

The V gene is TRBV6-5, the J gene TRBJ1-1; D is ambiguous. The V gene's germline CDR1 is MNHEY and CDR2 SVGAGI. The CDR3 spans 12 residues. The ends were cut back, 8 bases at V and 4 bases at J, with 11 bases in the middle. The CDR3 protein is CASGSIRTEAFF. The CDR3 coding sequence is TGTGCCAGCGGCTCGATCCGCACTGAAGCTTTCTTT.

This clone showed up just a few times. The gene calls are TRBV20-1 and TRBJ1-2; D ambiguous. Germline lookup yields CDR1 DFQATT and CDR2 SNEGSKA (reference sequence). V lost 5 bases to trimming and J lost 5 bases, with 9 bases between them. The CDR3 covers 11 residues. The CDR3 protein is CSADDTYGYTF. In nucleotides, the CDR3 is TGCAGTGCTGATGATACATATGGCTACACCTTC.

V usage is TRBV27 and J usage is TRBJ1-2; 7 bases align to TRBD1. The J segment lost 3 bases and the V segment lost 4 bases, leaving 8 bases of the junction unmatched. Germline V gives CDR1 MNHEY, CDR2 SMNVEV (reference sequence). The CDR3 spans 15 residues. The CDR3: CASSSQTGPHYGYTF. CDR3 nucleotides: TGTGCCAGCAGTTCGCAGACAGGGCCCCACTATGGCTACACCTTC.

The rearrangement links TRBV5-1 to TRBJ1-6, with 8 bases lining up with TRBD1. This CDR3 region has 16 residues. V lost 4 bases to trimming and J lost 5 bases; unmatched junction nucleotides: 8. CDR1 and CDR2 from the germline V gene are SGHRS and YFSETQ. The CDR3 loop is CASSGQGALDNSPLHF. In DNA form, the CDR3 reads TGCGCCAGCAGCGGGCAGGGGGCGCTGGATAATTCACCCCTCCACTTT.

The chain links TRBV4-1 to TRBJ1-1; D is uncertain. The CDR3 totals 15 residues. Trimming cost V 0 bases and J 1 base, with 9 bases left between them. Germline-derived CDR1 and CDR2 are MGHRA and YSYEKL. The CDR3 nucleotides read TGCGCCAGCAGCCAAGAGGGCACTAGGAACACTGAAGCTTTCTTT. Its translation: CASSQEGTRNTEAFF.

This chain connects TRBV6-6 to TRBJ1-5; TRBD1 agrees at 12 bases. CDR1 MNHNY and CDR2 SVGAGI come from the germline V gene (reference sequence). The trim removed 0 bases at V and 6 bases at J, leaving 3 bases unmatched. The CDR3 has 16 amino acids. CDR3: CASSYSTGQGAQPQHF. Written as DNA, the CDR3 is TGTGCCAGCAGTTACTCGACGGGACAGGGGGCTCAGCCCCAGCATTTT.

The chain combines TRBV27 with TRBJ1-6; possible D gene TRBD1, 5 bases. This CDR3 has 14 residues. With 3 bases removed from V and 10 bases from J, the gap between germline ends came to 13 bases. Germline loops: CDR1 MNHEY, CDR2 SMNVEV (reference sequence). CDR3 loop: CASSFQGWGSPLHF. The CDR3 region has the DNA TGTGCCAGCAGTTTTCAGGGTTGGGGCTCACCCCTCCACTTT.

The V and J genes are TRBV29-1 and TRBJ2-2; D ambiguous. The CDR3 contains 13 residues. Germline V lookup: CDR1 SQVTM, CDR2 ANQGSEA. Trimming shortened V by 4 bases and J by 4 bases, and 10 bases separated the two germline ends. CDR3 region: CSVAGLGTGELFF. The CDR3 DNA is TGCAGCGTTGCTGGGCTCGGCACCGGGGAGCTGTTTTTT.

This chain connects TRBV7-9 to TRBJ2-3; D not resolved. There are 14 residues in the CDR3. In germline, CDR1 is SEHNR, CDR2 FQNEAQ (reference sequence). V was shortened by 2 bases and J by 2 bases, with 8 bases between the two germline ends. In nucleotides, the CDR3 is TGTGCCAGCAGCTTAACGACTCCCACAGATACGCAGTATTTT. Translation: CASSLTTPTDTQYF.

CDR3 coding DNA: TGTGCCAGCAGCAGTCGACTAGACCCAAGTCCGGGTACGCAGTATTTT. Translating gives CASSSRLDPSPGTQYF. The chain uses TRBV11-3 and TRBJ2-3; tentatively, D is TRBD2 (6 bases). The germline CDR1 and CDR2 sequences are SGHNT and YENEEA. V dropped 5 bases and J dropped 8 bases, with 23 bases sitting between them. This CDR3 comprises 16 residues.

CDR3 nucleotides: TGTGCCATCAGTGAGTCTTCCGGGGTCAGGACTCCGGAATCGATTTACAATGAGCAGTTCTTC. Its protein product is CAISESSGVRTPESIYNEQFF. The chain employs TRBV10-3 and TRBJ2-1, with a possible D match to TRBD2 (5 bases). The CDR3 length is 21 residues. Between the trimmed V and J ends, which lost 0 bases and 4 bases, there was a span of 28 bases. Germline-derived CDR1 and CDR2 are ENHRY and SYGVKD.

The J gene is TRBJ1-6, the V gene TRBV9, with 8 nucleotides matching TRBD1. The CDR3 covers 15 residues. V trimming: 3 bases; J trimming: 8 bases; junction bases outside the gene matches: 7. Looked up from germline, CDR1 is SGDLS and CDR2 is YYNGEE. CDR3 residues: CASSAGQGLHSPLHF. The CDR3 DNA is TGTGCCAGCAGCGCCGGACAGGGATTGCATTCACCCCTCCACTTT.

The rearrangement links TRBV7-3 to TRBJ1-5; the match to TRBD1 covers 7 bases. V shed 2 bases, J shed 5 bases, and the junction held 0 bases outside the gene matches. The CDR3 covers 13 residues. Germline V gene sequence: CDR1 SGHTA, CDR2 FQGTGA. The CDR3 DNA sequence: TGTGCCAGCAGCTTACAGGGGGATCAGCCCCAGCATTTT. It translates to CASSLQGDQPQHF.

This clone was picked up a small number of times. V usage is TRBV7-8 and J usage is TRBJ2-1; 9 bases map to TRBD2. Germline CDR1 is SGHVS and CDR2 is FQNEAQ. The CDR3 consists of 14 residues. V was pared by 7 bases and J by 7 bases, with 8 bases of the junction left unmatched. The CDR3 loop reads CASTPRGGGNEQFF. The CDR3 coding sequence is TGTGCCAGCACCCCTCGCGGGGGGGGGAATGAGCAGTTCTTC.

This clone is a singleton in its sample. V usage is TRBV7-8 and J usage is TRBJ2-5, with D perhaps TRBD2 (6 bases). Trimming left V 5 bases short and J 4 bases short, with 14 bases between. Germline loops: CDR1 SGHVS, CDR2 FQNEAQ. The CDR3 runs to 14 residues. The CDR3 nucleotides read TGTGCCAGCAGCCGAGGGACTCTCATAGAGACCCAGTACTTC. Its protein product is CASSRGTLIETQYF.